This T cell receptor beta chain appears in the sequencing data of a study of T-cell memory formation after mild COVID-19 (dated by TCRdb to 2020 to 2022). Some background on the complete study: TCR sequence clusters from the two donors were largely donor specific. Two young, previously healthy adult volunteers, one female and one male, were included in the cohort. T-cell clones expanding and contracting after mild COVID-19 in two donors were tracked by longitudinal TCRalpha and TCRbeta repertoire sequencing. Overall study outcomes, separate from this receptor: Only a couple of mild cases were covered in the study, and larger cohorts including severe cases with pre-infection samples were considered necessary. Some responding clones were found in pre-infection memory, which suggests that pre-existing cross-reactive memory T cells took part in the SARS-CoV-2 response. SARS-CoV-2 specificity of the second-wave clones peaking on day 37 was not confirmed. Contracting CD4+ clones turned up mainly in the CM and EM memory subsets, whereas EMRA was where CD8+ clones were enriched. From day 15 to 85, contracting clones showed balanced CD4/CD8 phenotypes, whereas a second wave of clones that expanded from day 15 to 37 leaned towards CD4+.

PBMCs were isolated by Ficoll-Paque density gradient centrifugation. Note on this clonotype: Its recognized antigen is unknown. No base qualities exist here, and no much larger clone lies one base off it.

The instrument given in TCRdb is Illumina NovaSeq 6000. Using 5'RACE with constant-segment primers, TCRalpha and TCRbeta cDNA libraries were constructed, with sample barcodes and unique molecular identifiers added in the process. RNA was extracted from every sample with Trizol reagent. The libraries were amplified in two PCR steps, and the second step added a second sample barcode and Illumina TruSeq adapters. Sequencing of libraries was performed on an Illumina NovaSeq with 2 x 150 bp paired-end reads. The paper's data handling went like this. With migec v1.2.7, reads were demultiplexed and then collapsed into UMI-guided consensus sequences. Using mixcr v2.1.11, the UMI consensuses were aligned to TRA and TRB V and J templates and assembled into clonotypes. Clonotypes were classified as expanded or contracted when called significant by both edgeR and NoisET, with noise models trained on biological replicates. edgeR calls used a false discovery rate-adjusted p below 0.01 and a log2 fold-change threshold of 1. As an exploratory analysis of dynamics, PCA with hierarchical clustering was applied to max-normalized trajectories of the 1000 most abundant clonotypes. Separately sequenced CD4+ and CD8+ repertoires were used to assign the CD4 or CD8 phenotype of responding clones. The raw public data were reprocessed by TCRdb itself: fastp quality trimming at Q25, MiXCR clonotype calling, in-frame beta chains only. Each CDR3 protein appears once, grouped with its most common genes and DNA. The V and J calls and clone size are TCRdb's, not the authors'. Counted in this sample were fewer than 650,000 distinct CDR3 sequences; 15% to 20% of them appeared once. The top ten hold 8.1% of the sample.

CDR1 and CDR2 are drawn from the germline V gene (reference sequence): SGHKS, YYEKEE. The CDR3 covers 15 residues, taking in both the cysteine and the phenylalanine. The sequence is cut down to CDR3 DNA, 45 bases in frame from base 1. V is clipped by 0 bases and J by 3 bases, and the sequence between their germline boundaries is 10 bases long. In this chain, TRBV5-5 is recombined with TRBJ2-4, and perhaps TRBD1 as D gene, on 6 matching bases. Sample: PBMCs or a T cell subset sorted from them (not recorded which). The sequence came from an adult woman who had mild COVID-19 (a few samples of this study predate the infection). The sample titles of this study are shuffled in the database, so cell type and time point are left out; the donor was told from shared clones. The DNA is TGTGCCAGCAGCTTGGAGGGGGTTAGCAAAAACATTCAGTACTTC. This gives the protein CASSLEGVSKNIQYF.